The clone carrying this T cell receptor (beta chain) was recorded a few times. The antigen remains undetermined. The people who gave samples were healthy Caucasians from Russia, aged roughly 6 to 100. The sample comes from a study of blood T cells in healthy people across ages. Study summary: Researchers report that template switching captured about one barcoded beta molecule per two T cells.

Sample-barcoded 5' priming and a J-beta primer mix drove a second PCR of about 6 to 12 cycles. TCRdb redid the calling of the 5' RACE reads with MiXCR, one entry per CDR3 protein. Among under 2 million distinct CDR3 sequences listed, about 31% were seen once. Study-wide results and caveats: Age brought a roughly linear fall in TCR beta diversity measured per million T cells. More naive CD4+ cells and higher diversity were found in long-lived than in aged donors.

Germline CDR1 SNHLY, CDR2 FYNNEI. Trimming removed 0 bases from V and 3 bases from J, with 12 bases in between. The CDR3 has 15 residues. The clonotype comes from a woman in her 30s in good health. The rearrangement joins TRBV2 to TRBJ2-7; no clear D. Sequencing was carried out using blood. The CDR3 nucleotides are TGTGCCAGCAGTGAAGCGCTAGGTCAGTACTACGAGCAGTACTTC. As protein: CASSEALGQYYEQYF.